A single sample is the source of the 10 T cell receptor beta chains below, sequenced in a study of blood T cell repertoires in COVID-19. Sequencing was performed with immunoSEQ multiplex PCR; in TCRdb, only in-frame clones are kept and a portion is missing. The repertoire consists of approximately 340,000 clones, with 65% to 85% occurring once and the leading ten covering 3%. Sequencing was done on a sample of peripheral blood. These receptors were collected from a man aged 25 to 40 with active or convalescent COVID-19.

This rearrangement joins TRBV3-1 (or the pseudogene TRBV3-2) to TRBJ2-7; TRBD2 matches at 8 bases. The ends lost 1 base at V and 6 bases at J; junction bases unmatched: 14. Germline V gene lookup returns CDR1 LGHDT and CDR2 YNNKEL (reference sequence). The CDR3 extends over 17 amino acids. DNA for the CDR3: TGTGCCAGCAGCCAAGCCCTTTTGGGAGCGGGAGCCAGCGAGCAGTACTTC. This codes for CASSQALLGAGASEQYF.

In this sample, this clone turned up once. Compared with germline, one end of the junction differs, possibly owing to a read error. V gene TRBV30 combines with J gene TRBJ2-7; 12 bases are shared with TRBD1. Germline-derived CDR1 and CDR2 are GTSNPN and SVGIG (reference sequence). This CDR3 contains 13 residues. The CDR3 coding sequence is TGTGCCTGGAGTAGGGGAGGGGACAGGGGGCCGAACTTC. Its translation: CAWSRGGDRGPNF.

V usage is TRBV19 and J usage is TRBJ1-1, with unresolved D. Germline CDR1 reads LNHDA; CDR2 reads SQIVND (reference sequence). The CDR3 extends over 14 amino acids. V was trimmed by 5 bases and J by 3 bases, leaving 13 bases between them. In DNA, the CDR3 is TGTGCCAGTAGTCCTCAATGGGCCGACACTGAAGCTTTCTTT. This sequence encodes CASSPQWADTEAFF.

The V and J genes are TRBV3-1 (or the pseudogene TRBV3-2) and TRBJ1-6; D unclear. V dropped 6 bases and J dropped 3 bases, with 9 bases sitting between them. The V gene's germline CDR1 is LGHDT and CDR2 YNNKEL (reference sequence). The length of the CDR3 is 14 residues. The CDR3 reads CASRKEFYNSPLHF. The CDR3 DNA is TGTGCCAGCAGGAAGGAGTTCTATAATTCACCCCTCCACTTT.

This sequence joins TRBV12-1 and TRBJ1-3; the table's D call, TRBD1, has no DNA check behind it. TRBV12-1 is a listed pseudogene. CDR3 size: 16 residues. The CDR3 bases are TGTGCCAGCAGCTCTACCGTCCTCAGGTGGAGAAACACCATATATTTT. It translates to CASSSTVLRWRNTIYF.

V and J are TRBV5-1 and TRBJ2-1; 8 bases line up with TRBD2. The trim removed 1 base at V and 4 bases at J, leaving 7 bases unmatched. The CDR3 covers 16 residues. CDR1 SGHRS and CDR2 YFSETQ come from the germline V gene. The CDR3 bases are TGCGCCAGCAGCTTGTCGGGGGGGACTCTGTACAATGAGCAGTTCTTC. Its translation: CASSLSGGTLYNEQFF.

The rearrangement uses TRBV5-4 and TRBJ2-3; 7 bases match TRBD2. The CDR3 runs 16 residues. Germline trimming cut 0 bases from V and 1 base from J; bases unmatched to any gene: 5. Germline V gene sequence: CDR1 SGHNT, CDR2 YYREEE (reference sequence). The CDR3 region is CASSLASGLRTDTQYF. The CDR3 DNA follows: TGTGCCAGCAGCTTGGCTAGCGGTCTCCGCACAGATACGCAGTATTTT.

This clone occurred once. The J gene is TRBJ1-4, the V gene TRBV2; D gene unclear. V was shortened by 3 bases and J by 4 bases, with 9 bases between the two germline ends. CDR1 is SNHLY, CDR2 FYNNEI, per germline. CDR3 size: 14 residues. The CDR3 here is CASSEYQYNEKLFF. The CDR3 nucleotides are TGTGCCAGCAGTGAGTACCAGTATAATGAAAAACTGTTTTTT.

This chain joins TRBV30 and TRBJ2-5, with D tentatively TRBD2 (6 bases). The length of the CDR3 is 12 residues. Germline loops: CDR1 GTSNPN, CDR2 SVGIG (reference sequence). V shed 1 base and J shed 3 bases, with 6 bases lying between them. The CDR3 loop is CAWSGGEETQYF. Written as DNA, the CDR3 is TGTGCCTGGAGTGGGGGGGAAGAGACCCAGTACTTC.

This clone showed up just once. The rearrangement links TRBV30 to TRBJ2-7, with D possibly being TRBD2 (6 bases). The CDR3 length is 14 residues. Germline V gene data show CDR1 as GTSNPN and CDR2 as SVGIG (reference sequence). The germline V and J ends were trimmed by 0 bases and 3 bases, with 12 bases remaining between them. DNA of the CDR3: TGTGCCTGGAGTGTACCTCCGGGAGTCTACGAGCAGTACTTC. Its protein is CAWSVPPGVYEQYF.